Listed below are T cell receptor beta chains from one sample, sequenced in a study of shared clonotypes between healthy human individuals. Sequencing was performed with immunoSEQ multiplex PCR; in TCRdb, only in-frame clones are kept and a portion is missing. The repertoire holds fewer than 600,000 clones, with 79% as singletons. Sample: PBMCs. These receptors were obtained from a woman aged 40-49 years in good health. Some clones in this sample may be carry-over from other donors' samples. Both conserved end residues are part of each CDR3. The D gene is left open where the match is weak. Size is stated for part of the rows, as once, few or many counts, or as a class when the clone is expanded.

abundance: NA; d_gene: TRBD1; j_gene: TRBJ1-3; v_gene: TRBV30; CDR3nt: TGTGCCTGGAGCGTGACAGGGGGCGTCGGAAACACCATATATTTT; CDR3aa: CAWSVTGGVGNTIYF
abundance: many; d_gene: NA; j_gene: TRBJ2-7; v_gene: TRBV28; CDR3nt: TGTGCCAGCAGTTTTTGGAGCGGACACTACGAGCAGTACTTC; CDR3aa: CASSFWSGHYEQYF
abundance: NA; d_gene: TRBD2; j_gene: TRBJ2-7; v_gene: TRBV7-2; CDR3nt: TGTGCCAGCAGCTTACGGGTACTAGCGGGAGGGATTGAAGTCTACGAGCAGTACTTC; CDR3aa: CASSLRVLAGGIEVYEQYF
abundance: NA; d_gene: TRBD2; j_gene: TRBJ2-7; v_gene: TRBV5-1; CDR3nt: TGCGCCAGCAGCATCGGACTAGCGGGAGCCTACGAGCAGTACTTC; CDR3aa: CASSIGLAGAYEQYF
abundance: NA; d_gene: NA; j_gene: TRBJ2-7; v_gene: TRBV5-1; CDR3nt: TGCGCCAGCAGCTTGGCCCCGGCTAGATACGAGCAGTACTTC; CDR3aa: CASSLAPARYEQYF
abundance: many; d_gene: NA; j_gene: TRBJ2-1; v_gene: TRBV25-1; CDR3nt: TGTGCCAGCAGTGACAGCAATATCCTCAATGAGCAGTTCTTC; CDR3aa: CASSDSNILNEQFF
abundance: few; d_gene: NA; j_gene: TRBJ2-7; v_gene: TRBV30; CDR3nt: TGTGCCTGGAGTGTGGGGGGACTTCTACACGAGCAGTACTTC; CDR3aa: CAWSVGGLLHEQYF
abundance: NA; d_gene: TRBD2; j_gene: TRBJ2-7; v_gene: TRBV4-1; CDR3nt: TGCGCCAGCAGCCAGGGACTAGTATTTAACGAGCAGTACTTC; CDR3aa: CASSQGLVFNEQYF
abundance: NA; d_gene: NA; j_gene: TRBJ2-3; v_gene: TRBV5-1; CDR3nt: TGCGCCAGCAGCTTGGATAGCAGCCCTAGGGAGGCCACGCAGTATTTT; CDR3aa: CASSLDSSPREATQYF
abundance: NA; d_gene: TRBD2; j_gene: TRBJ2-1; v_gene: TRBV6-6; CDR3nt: TGTGCCAGCAGTTACTCTAGCGGGAGCTACAATGAGCAGTTCTTC; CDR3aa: CASSYSSGSYNEQFF
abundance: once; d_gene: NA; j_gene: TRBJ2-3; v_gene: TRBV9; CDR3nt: TGTGCCAGCAGCGTAGCGCCCTCTAACACAGATACGCAGTATTTT; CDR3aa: CASSVAPSNTDTQYF
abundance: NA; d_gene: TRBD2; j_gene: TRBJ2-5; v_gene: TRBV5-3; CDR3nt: TGTGCCAGAAGCACCCGGGTAGCGGGGCGGGAGACCCAGTACTTC; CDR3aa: CARSTRVAGRETQYF
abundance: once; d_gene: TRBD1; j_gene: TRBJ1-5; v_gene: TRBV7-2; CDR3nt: TGTGCCAGCAGCTCTAGGGGGCTGGGGCAGCCCCAGCATTTT; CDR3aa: CASSSRGLGQPQHF
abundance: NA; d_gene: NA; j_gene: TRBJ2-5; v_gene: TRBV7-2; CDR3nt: TGTGCCAGCAGCTTATCCGGGGTAGGAGAGACCCAGTACTTC; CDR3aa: CASSLSGVGETQYF
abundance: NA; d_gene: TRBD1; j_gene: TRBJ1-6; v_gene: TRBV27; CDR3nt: TGTGCCAGCAGGACGACAGGGGGCGACCTTCTTTATAATTCACCCCTCCACTTT; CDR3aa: CASRTTGGDLLYNSPLHF
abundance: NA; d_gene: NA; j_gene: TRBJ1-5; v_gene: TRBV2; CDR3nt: TGTGCCAGCAGCCTACAGGGTATCGATCAGCCCCAGCATTTT; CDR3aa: CASSLQGIDQPQHF
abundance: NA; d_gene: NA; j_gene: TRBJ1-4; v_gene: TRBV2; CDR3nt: TGTGCCAGCAGCGTGGTTCAGGGTGATGAAAAACTGTTTTTT; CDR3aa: CASSVVQGDEKLFF
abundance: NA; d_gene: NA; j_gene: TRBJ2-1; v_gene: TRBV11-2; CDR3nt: TGTGCCAGCAGCTTATCCCACCCCCAATACAATGAGCAGTTCTTC; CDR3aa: CASSLSHPQYNEQFF
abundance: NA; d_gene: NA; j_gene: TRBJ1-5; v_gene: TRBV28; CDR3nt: TGTGCCAGCAGTGAGAGTGATCAGCCCCAGCATTTT; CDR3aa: CASSESDQPQHF
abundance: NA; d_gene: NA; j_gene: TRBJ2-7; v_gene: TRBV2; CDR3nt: TGTGCCAGCATCGGCGGAACTTCTGAGCGTAGTTCCTACGAGCAGTACTTC; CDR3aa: CASIGGTSERSSYEQYF
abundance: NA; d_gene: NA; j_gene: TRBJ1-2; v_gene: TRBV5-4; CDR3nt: TGTGCCAGCAGCCTTAACAACGGGTGGGGCTATGGCTACACCTTC; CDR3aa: CASSLNNGWGYGYTF
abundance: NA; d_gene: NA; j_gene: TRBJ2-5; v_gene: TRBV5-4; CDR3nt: TGTGCCAGCAGCTTGGAAACGGGGAAGACCCAGTACTTC; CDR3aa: CASSLETGKTQYF
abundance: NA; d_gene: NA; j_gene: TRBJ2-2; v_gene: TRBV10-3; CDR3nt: TGTGCCATCAGCCGTAACACGAACACCGGGGAGCTGTTTTTT; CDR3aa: CAISRNTNTGELFF
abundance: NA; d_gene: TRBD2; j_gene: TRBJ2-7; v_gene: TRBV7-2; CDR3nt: TGTGCCAGCAGCTTTCAGGGACTAGCTTTCTACGAGCAGTACTTC; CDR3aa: CASSFQGLAFYEQYF
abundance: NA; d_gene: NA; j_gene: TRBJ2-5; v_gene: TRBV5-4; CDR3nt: TGTGCCAGCAGCTTGGGACTAGAGGAGACCCAGTACTTC; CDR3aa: CASSLGLEETQYF
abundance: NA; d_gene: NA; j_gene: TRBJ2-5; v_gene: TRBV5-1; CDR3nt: TGCGCCAGCAGCTGGGAGTCGGAGACCCAGTACTTC; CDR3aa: CASSWESETQYF
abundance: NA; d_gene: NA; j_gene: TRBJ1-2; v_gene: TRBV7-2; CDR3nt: TGTGCCAGCAGCTTCACCAACTATGGCTACACCTTC; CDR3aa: CASSFTNYGYTF
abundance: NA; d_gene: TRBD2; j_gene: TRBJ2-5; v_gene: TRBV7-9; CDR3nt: TGTGCCAGCAGCCAGCCACTAGCGAGTATACAAGAGACCCAGTACTTC; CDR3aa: CASSQPLASIQETQYF
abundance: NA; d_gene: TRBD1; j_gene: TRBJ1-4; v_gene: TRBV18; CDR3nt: TGTGCCAGCTCACCAGGGACAGCGAAGGAAAAACTGTTTTTT; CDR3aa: CASSPGTAKEKLFF
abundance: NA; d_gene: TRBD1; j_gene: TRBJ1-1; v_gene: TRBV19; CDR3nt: TGTGCCAGTACGCAACAGGGGGCGGTTTTGAACACTGAAGCTTTCTTT; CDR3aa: CASTQQGAVLNTEAFF
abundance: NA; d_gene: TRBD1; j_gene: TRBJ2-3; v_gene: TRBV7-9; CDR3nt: TGTGCCAGCAGCGCCGGGGACAGGGGACCAGATACGCAGTATTTT; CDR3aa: CASSAGDRGPDTQYF
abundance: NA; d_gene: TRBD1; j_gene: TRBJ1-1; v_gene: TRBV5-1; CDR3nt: TGCGCCAGCAGCGACCCCGGACAGGGAAACACTGAAGCTTTCTTT; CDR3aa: CASSDPGQGNTEAFF
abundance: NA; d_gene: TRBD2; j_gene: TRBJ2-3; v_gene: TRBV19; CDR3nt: TGTGCCAGTAGTACCTCTAGCGGGAGCTTGACAGATACGCAGTATTTT; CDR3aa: CASSTSSGSLTDTQYF
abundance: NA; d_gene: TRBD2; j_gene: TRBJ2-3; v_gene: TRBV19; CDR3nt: TGTGCCAGTAGCGTAGCGGGAGGAGCTGATACGCAGTATTTT; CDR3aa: CASSVAGGADTQYF
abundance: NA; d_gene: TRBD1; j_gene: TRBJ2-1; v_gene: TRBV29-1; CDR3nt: TGCAGCGTTGAACCTGATCGAGGACAGGCAAACAATGAGCAGTTCTTC; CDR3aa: CSVEPDRGQANNEQFF
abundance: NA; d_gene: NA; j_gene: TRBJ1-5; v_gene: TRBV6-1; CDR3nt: TGTGCCAGCAGTGGACCGAACATTCAGCCCCAGCATTTT; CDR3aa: CASSGPNIQPQHF
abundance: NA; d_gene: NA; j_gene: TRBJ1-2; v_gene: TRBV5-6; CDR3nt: TGTGCCAGCAGCCGTGAGACCAGGGGAGTCTATGGCTACACCTTC; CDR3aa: CASSRETRGVYGYTF
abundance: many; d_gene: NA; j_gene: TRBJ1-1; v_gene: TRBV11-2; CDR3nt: TGTGCCAGCAGCTTAGGCCAAAACACTGAAGCTTTCTTT; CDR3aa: CASSLGQNTEAFF
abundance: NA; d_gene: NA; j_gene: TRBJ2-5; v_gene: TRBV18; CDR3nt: TGTGCCAGCTCTCGACCGGGACGGCTACAAGAGACCCAGTACTTC; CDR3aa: CASSRPGRLQETQYF
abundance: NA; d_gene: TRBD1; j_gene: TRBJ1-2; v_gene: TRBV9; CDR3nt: TGTGCCAGCAGCGTGGGGGACAGGCACAACTATGGCTACACCTTC; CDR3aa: CASSVGDRHNYGYTF
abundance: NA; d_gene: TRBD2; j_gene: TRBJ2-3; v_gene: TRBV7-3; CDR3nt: TGTGCCAGCAGCTTCGGACTAGCGGGAGTTGGAGATACGCAGTATTTT; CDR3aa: CASSFGLAGVGDTQYF
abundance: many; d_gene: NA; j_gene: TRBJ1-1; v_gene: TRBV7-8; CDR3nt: TGTGCCAGCAGCTTTGGCAGACGTAACACTGAAGCTTTCTTT; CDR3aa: CASSFGRRNTEAFF
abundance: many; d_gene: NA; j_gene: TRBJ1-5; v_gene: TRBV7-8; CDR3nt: TGTGCCAGCAGCTCTCAGACGTGGTTTAGCAATCAGCCCCAGCATTTT; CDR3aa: CASSSQTWFSNQPQHF
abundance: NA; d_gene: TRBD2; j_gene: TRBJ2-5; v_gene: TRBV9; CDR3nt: TGTGCCAGCAGCCCGACTAGCAATTTTTTAGAGACCCAGTACTTC; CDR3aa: CASSPTSNFLETQYF
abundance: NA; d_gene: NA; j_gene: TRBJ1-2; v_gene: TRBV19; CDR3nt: TGTGCCAGTAGTTCCGCGGGACCTCCTGGCTACACCTTC; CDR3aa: CASSSAGPPGYTF
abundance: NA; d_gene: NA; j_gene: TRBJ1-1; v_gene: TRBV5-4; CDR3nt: TGTGCCAGCAATGAGGGGATGAACACTGAAGCTTTCTTT; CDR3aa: CASNEGMNTEAFF
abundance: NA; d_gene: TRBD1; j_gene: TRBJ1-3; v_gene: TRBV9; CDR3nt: TGTGCCAGCAGCGTAGCCGGCCAGACAGGGCTACCCGGAAACACCATATATTTT; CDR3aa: CASSVAGQTGLPGNTIYF
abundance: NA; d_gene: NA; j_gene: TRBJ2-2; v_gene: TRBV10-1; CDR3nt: TGCGCCAGCGCAGAGAGGGGCGGGGAGCTGTTTTTT; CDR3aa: CASAERGGELFF